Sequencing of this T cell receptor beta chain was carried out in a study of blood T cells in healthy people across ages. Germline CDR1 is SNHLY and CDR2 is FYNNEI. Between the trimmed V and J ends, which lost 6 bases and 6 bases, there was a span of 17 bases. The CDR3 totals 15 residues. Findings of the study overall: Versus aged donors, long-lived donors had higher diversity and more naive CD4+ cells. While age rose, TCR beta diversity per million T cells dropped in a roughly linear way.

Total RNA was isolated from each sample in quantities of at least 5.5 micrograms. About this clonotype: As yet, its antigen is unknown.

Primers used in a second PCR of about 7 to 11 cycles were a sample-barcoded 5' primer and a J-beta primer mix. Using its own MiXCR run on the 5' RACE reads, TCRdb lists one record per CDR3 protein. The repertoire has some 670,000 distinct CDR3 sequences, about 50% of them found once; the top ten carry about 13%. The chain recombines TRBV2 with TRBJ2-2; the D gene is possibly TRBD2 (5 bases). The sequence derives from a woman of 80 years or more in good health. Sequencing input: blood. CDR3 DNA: TGTGCCAGCAGCCCCACTAGGACCGAGTCCGGGGAGCTGTTTTTT. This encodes CASSPTRTESGELFF.